The 20 T cell receptor beta chains below were found in one sample sequenced in a study of T-cell memory formation after mild COVID-19. TCRdb processed the 5' RACE reads anew with MiXCR; each CDR3 protein has one entry. Here the sample spans 200,000 or so distinct CDR3 sequences, about 18% being singletons. The sample taken for sequencing was PBMCs or a T cell subset sorted from them (not recorded which). These receptors came from an adult woman who had mild COVID-19 (a few samples of this study predate the infection). Cell type and time point are not known.

This rearrangement joins TRBV6-5 to TRBJ1-5; TRBD1 is a possible D gene (6 bases). The CDR3 has 17 residues. Germline lookup yields CDR1 MNHEY and CDR2 SVGAGI. V was cut by 5 bases and J by 3 bases, with 20 bases left in between. CDR3: CASSKNRAGPPNQPQHF. CDR3 bases: TGTGCCAGCAGTAAAAACAGGGCTGGGCCCCCCAATCAGCCCCAGCATTTT.

The chain uses TRBV6-5 and TRBJ2-2, with D maybe TRBD1 (6 bases). With 6 bases removed from V and 1 base from J, the gap between germline ends came to 12 bases. The CDR3 runs to 15 residues. CDR1 MNHEY and CDR2 SVGAGI come from the germline V gene. The DNA of the CDR3 is TGTGCCAGCAGACACACGACAGGGAACACCGGGGAGCTGTTTTTT. Amino acid sequence: CASRHTTGNTGELFF.

In this sample, this clonotype turned up a few times. The chain uses TRBV5-1 and TRBJ1-1; 7 bases match TRBD1. CDR1 is SGHRS and CDR2 is YFSETQ in the germline V gene. V trimming: 1 base; J trimming: 1 base; junction bases outside the gene matches: 10. The CDR3 contains 17 residues. The CDR3 sequence: CASSLIPPGQQNTEAFF. The CDR3 DNA reads as TGCGCCAGCAGCTTGATACCTCCGGGACAGCAGAACACTGAAGCTTTCTTT.

The chain couples TRBV20-1 to TRBJ2-3; tentatively, D is TRBD2 (5 bases). The CDR3 has 13 residues. Trimming pared 6 bases from V and 2 bases from J, leaving 12 bases between. Germline V gene lookup returns CDR1 DFQATT and CDR2 SNEGSKA (reference sequence). The CDR3 DNA is TGCAGTGCCGAGCGGAGATACACAGATACGCAGTATTTT. Translation: CSAERRYTDTQYF.

The chain carries TRBV7-9 and TRBJ2-2; 7 bases fit TRBD1. Germline assignment: CDR1 SEHNR and CDR2 FQNEAQ (reference sequence). The CDR3 is made up of 16 amino acids. V trimming: 4 bases; J trimming: 5 bases; junction bases outside the gene matches: 10. The CDR3 region has the DNA TGTGCCAGCAGCTCAGGTCGGACAGGCCTAACCGGGGAGCTGTTTTTT. This encodes CASSSGRTGLTGELFF.

The table lists this clonotype with a few counts. The chain employs TRBV9 and TRBJ2-2, with D unclear. Germline values: CDR1 SGDLS, CDR2 YYNGEE. This CDR3 has 14 residues. The V end was cut by 4 bases, the J end by 3 bases, with 10 bases between. The CDR3 protein is CASSSRLYTGELFF. In nucleotides, the CDR3 is TGTGCCAGCAGCTCCCGACTGTACACCGGGGAGCTGTTTTTT. The variable domain in full, completed from reference TRBV9 and TRBJ2-2, reads DSGVTQTPKHLITATGQRVTLRCSPRSGDLSVYWYQQSLDQGLQFLIQYYNGEERAKGNILERFSAQQFPDLHSELNLSSLELGDSALYFCASSSRLYTGELFFGEGSRLTVL.

This clonotype occurred a few times. This CDR3 reads CASSYTGSGANVLTF. The CDR3 region has the DNA TGTGCCAGCAGTTACACGGGTTCTGGGGCCAACGTCCTGACTTTC. The chain joins TRBV6-5 to TRBJ2-6; D uncertain. The germline V gene has CDR1 MNHEY and CDR2 SVGAGI. The V end lost 2 bases, the J end lost 1 base, and 6 bases lay between the germline ends. This CDR3 spans 15 amino acids.

This clonotype was found a few times. Here the CDR3 DNA reads TGTGCCAGCAGCTTAGCTACAGGGGCGAACACTGAAGCTTTCTTT. Translation: CASSLATGANTEAFF. V is TRBV11-3 and J is TRBJ1-1; 7 nucleotides align to TRBD1. Trimming cost V 1 base and J 1 base; bases outside gene matches: 3. CDR3 length: 15 residues. Germline CDR1 and CDR2: SGHNT and YENEEA.

The CDR3 coding sequence is TGTGCCAGCGGGAAGGCTAGCGGGACCACAGATACGCAGTATTTT. Its translation: CASGKASGTTDTQYF. The chain has TRBV9 and TRBJ2-3; the match to TRBD2 covers 9 bases. Germline lookup yields CDR1 SGDLS and CDR2 YYNGEE. The CDR3 totals 15 residues. Trimming took 7 bases from V and 2 from J; bases not matched to a gene: 8.

This clonotype was seen only a few times. V and J are TRBV7-8 and TRBJ1-6, with D tentatively TRBD1 (5 bases). This CDR3 spans 18 amino acids. CDR1 and CDR2 (germline): SGHVS, FQNEAQ. The V end lost 2 bases, the J end lost 7 bases, and 21 bases lay between the germline ends. As DNA, the CDR3 is TGTGCCAGCAGCTTAAGCCCCCCGGGGCCCCTGGAAAATTCACCCCTCCACTTT. This codes for CASSLSPPGPLENSPLHF.

The chain combines TRBV20-1 with TRBJ2-1; tentatively, D is TRBD1 (7 bases). The CDR3 is 14 amino acids. Germline CDR1 DFQATT, CDR2 SNEGSKA (reference sequence). The CDR3 DNA reads as TGCAGCGCGCCTTTAGGGGGCGGGGTGGCGCGACAGTTCTTC. It specifies CSAPLGGGVARQFF.

This clonotype was detected only a few times. The chain links TRBV20-1 to TRBJ2-3, with 10 bases aligning to TRBD1. Trimming removed 6 bases from V and 3 bases from J; junction bases left unmatched: 6. The CDR3 is made up of 14 amino acids. Germline CDR1 and CDR2: DFQATT and SNEGSKA (reference sequence). Here the CDR3 reads CSAARDRGTDTQYF. CDR3 bases: TGCAGTGCGGCCCGGGACAGGGGAACAGATACGCAGTATTTT.

The chain couples TRBV7-2 to TRBJ2-2; D is perhaps TRBD2 (6 bases). Between the trimmed V and J ends, which lost 1 base and 0 bases, there was a span of 6 bases. Germline CDR1 and CDR2: SGHTA and FQGNSA. CDR3 size: 15 residues. The CDR3 nucleotides read TGTGCCAGCAGCTTAGTAGCGGCGAACACCGGGGAGCTGTTTTTT. Its protein product is CASSLVAANTGELFF. Together with reference TRBV7-2 and TRBJ2-2, the CDR3 gives the full variable domain: GAGVSQSPSNKVTEKGKDVELRCDPISGHTALYWYRQSLGQGLEFLIYFQGNSAPDKSGLPSDRFSAERTGGSVSTLTIQRTQQEDSAVYLCASSLVAANTGELFFGEGSRLTVL.

This clonotype has more than one count but fewer than ten. The gene calls are TRBV29-1 and TRBJ1-1; TRBD1 aligns across 7 bases. Germline V gene data show CDR1 as SQVTM and CDR2 as ANQGSEA. CDR3 length equals 14 residues. Trimming cost V 3 bases and J 6 bases; bases outside gene matches: 10. The chain's CDR3 is CSVEGGRGKAEAFF. Written as DNA, the CDR3 is TGCAGCGTTGAGGGCGGCAGGGGGAAGGCTGAAGCTTTCTTT.

This clonotype turned up a few times. V usage is TRBV5-4 and J usage is TRBJ1-5; 7 bases map to TRBD1. Germline V lookup: CDR1 SGHNT, CDR2 YYREEE (reference sequence). V lost 1 base to trimming and J lost 4 bases; unmatched junction nucleotides: 2. CDR3 length equals 14 residues. The CDR3 protein is CASSLRGQNQPQHF. The CDR3 DNA is TGTGCCAGCAGCTTGAGGGGGCAGAATCAGCCCCAGCATTTT.

CDR3 residues: CASSYSVASGRETQYF. CDR3 coding DNA: TGTGCCAGCAGTTACTCGGTAGCTAGCGGGAGAGAGACCCAGTACTTC. J is TRBJ2-5 and V is TRBV6-5; 10 bases are shared with TRBD2. The V gene end was trimmed by 0 bases and the J gene end by 4 bases; junction bases not matched to a gene: 5. The CDR3 length is 16 residues. Looked up from germline, CDR1 is MNHEY and CDR2 is SVGAGI.

At least ten counts were recorded for this clonotype. The chain links TRBV9 to TRBJ1-2; 8 bases agree with TRBD1. This CDR3 spans 13 amino acids. Germline trimming cut 4 bases from V and 8 bases from J; bases unmatched to any gene: 7. Germline lookup yields CDR1 SGDLS and CDR2 YYNGEE. The CDR3 spells CASSPRTGYGYTF. The CDR3 DNA follows: TGTGCCAGCAGCCCCCGGACAGGGTACGGCTACACCTTC.

The chain uses TRBV18 and TRBJ2-3; possible D gene TRBD1, 5 bases. The CDR3 is made up of 15 amino acids. Germline V gene lookup returns CDR1 KGHSH and CDR2 LQKENI. Trimming shortened V by 3 bases and J by 3 bases, and 13 bases separated the two germline ends. This CDR3 reads CASSPSAQGTDTQYF. CDR3 nucleotide sequence: TGTGCCAGCTCACCCAGCGCCCAGGGTACAGATACGCAGTATTTT.

J is TRBJ1-5 and V is TRBV6-1; D call uncertain. V was cut by 6 bases and J by 7 bases, with 13 bases left in between. The CDR3 loop spans 13 amino acids. Germline V gene data show CDR1 as MNHNS and CDR2 as SASEGT. The DNA for the CDR3 is TGTGCCAGCAGCCAGCAAGAAGGGCAGCCCCAGCATTTT. As protein: CASSQQEGQPQHF.

The chain employs TRBV19 and TRBJ2-5; D is undetermined. The CDR3 extends over 14 amino acids. V was cut by 4 bases and J by 2 bases, with 11 bases left in between. Germline V gives CDR1 LNHDA, CDR2 SQIVND (reference sequence). The CDR3 here is CASSTRRTQETQYF. The DNA of the CDR3 is TGTGCCAGTAGTACGCGACGGACGCAAGAGACCCAGTACTTC.